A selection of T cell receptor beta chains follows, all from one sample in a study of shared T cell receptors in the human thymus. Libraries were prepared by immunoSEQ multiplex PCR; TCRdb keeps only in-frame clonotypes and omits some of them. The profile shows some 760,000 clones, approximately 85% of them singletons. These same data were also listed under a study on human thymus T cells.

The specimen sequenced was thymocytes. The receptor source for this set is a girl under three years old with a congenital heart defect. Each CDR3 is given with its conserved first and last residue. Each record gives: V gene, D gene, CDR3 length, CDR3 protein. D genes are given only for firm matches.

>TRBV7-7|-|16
CASSPIAGKTWETQYF
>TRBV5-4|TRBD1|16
CASSLAGSGGNYGYTF
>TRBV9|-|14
CASSARDPKNIQYF
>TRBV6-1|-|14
CASPGRFTGQPQHF
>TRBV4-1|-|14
CASSLTHRSGGYTF
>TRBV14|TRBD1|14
CASSQDQFGQGYTF
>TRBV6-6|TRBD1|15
CASSSVRGRAYEQYF
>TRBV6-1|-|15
CASSRAGLHNQPQHF
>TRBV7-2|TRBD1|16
CASSRRPGQNTDTQYF
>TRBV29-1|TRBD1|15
CSPLSWTGPGNEQFF
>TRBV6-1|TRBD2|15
CASNKIAGGNNEQFF
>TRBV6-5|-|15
CASSYSGGANTEAFF
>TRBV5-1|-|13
CASSWRGDYGYTF
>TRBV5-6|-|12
CASRGPKETQYF
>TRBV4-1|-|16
CASSQGIPEAGSPLHF
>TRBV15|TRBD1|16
CATSRMGQGNTGELFF
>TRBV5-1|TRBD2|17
CASSLSAWGGHTDTQYF
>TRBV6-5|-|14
CASSSRPGGTEAFF
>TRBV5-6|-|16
CASSLAKPTRNTEAFF
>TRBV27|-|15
CASSPETGWNTEAFF
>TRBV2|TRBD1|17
CASSEGGQGAPGNTIYF
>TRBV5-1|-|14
CASSLGGYHTEAFF
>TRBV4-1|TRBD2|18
CASSQPGLAGRGVGIQYF
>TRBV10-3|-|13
CAGRINRVTEAFF
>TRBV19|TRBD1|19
CASSIDRRGTGSKPNTIYF
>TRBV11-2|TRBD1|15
CASSGEDRENTEAFF
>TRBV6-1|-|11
CASSRRDTQYF
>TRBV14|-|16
CASREQGWELGTEAFF
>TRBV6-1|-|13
CASSEWAGNGYTF